The source of this T cell receptor beta chain is a study of T cell repertoires in cytomegalovirus infection. Regarding the study as a whole: Dominating the ex vivo response were TCR beta clonotypes that were CMV-specific and HLA-C-restricted.

This clonotype has only a few counts. Antigen specificity is unknown. A single record per CDR3 protein comes from TCRdb applying MiXCR to the reads. The table lists about 110,000 distinct CDR3 sequences, around 28% of them singletons. V lost 3 bases, J lost 3 bases, and 6 bases lay in between. The CDR3 is 11 amino acids. Germline loops: CDR1 SQVTM, CDR2 ANQGSEA. The clonotype originates from a human donor in good health (CMV status not recorded). Some clones in this sample may be carry-over from other donors' samples. The sequencing here drew on CD8+ T cells from cultured PBMCs, taken from culture after CMV antigen stimulation. This chain links TRBV29-1 with TRBJ2-7; D unresolved. The CDR3 DNA sequence: TGCAGCGTTGATGACAACTACGAGCAGTACTTC. Translated, it gives CSVDDNYEQYF.